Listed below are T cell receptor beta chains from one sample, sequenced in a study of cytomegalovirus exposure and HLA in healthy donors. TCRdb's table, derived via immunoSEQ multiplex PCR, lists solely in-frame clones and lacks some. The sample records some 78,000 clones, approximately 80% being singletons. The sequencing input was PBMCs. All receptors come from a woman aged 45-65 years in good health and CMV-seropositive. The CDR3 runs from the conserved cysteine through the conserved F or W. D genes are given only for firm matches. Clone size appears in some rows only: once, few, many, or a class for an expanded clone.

CDR3aa: CASSVSSGGSYNEQFF
CDR3nt: TGTGCCAGCAGTGTTTCTAGCGGGGGCTCCTACAATGAGCAGTTCTTC
v_gene: TRBV6-4
d_gene: TRBD2
abundance: NA
j_gene: TRBJ2-1

CDR3aa: CASSQAPPLILTSTDTQYF
CDR3nt: TGTGCCAGCAGCCAAGCCCCCCCTCTGATCCTTACTAGCACAGATACGCAGTATTTT
v_gene: TRBV4-2
d_gene: NA
abundance: NA
j_gene: TRBJ2-3

CDR3aa: CSAAEGDTEAFF
CDR3nt: TGCAGTGCCGCGGAAGGGGACACTGAAGCTTTCTTT
v_gene: TRBV29-1
d_gene: NA
abundance: NA
j_gene: TRBJ1-1

CDR3aa: CASSLYGQGAGEQYF
CDR3nt: TGCGCCAGCAGCTTGTATGGACAGGGGGCGGGGGAGCAGTACTTC
v_gene: TRBV5-1
d_gene: TRBD1
abundance: few
j_gene: TRBJ2-7

CDR3aa: CATGDTSVSDTQYF
CDR3nt: TGTGCCACTGGGGACACTTCAGTCTCGGATACGCAGTATTTT
v_gene: TRBV10-3
d_gene: NA
abundance: few
j_gene: TRBJ2-3

CDR3aa: CASSIGILSSDQPQHF
CDR3nt: TGTGCCAGTAGTATCGGTATCTTGTCGTCGGATCAGCCCCAGCATTTT
v_gene: TRBV19
d_gene: NA
abundance: NA
j_gene: TRBJ1-5

CDR3aa: CASSQDSGTGVWKAFF
CDR3nt: TGTGCCAGCAGCCAAGACTCCGGGACAGGGGTTTGGAAAGCTTTCTTT
v_gene: TRBV4-2
d_gene: TRBD1
abundance: NA
j_gene: TRBJ1-1

CDR3aa: CASSLNHRGEKLFF
CDR3nt: TGTGCCAGCAGCTTAAACCACCGAGGGGAAAAACTGTTTTTT
v_gene: TRBV7-8
d_gene: NA
abundance: NA
j_gene: TRBJ1-4

CDR3aa: CASSIGGNEQFF
CDR3nt: TGTGCCAGTAGTATCGGGGGGAATGAGCAGTTCTTC
v_gene: TRBV19
d_gene: TRBD2
abundance: NA
j_gene: TRBJ2-1

CDR3aa: CASSLDLGGGAFF
CDR3nt: TGCGCCAGCAGCTTGGATCTCGGGGGTGGAGCTTTCTTT
v_gene: TRBV5-1
d_gene: NA
abundance: few
j_gene: TRBJ1-1

CDR3aa: CAGWEGPPDYYGYTF
CDR3nt: TGCGCCGGATGGGAGGGTCCTCCGGATTACTATGGCTACACCTTC
v_gene: TRBV10-1
d_gene: NA
abundance: NA
j_gene: TRBJ1-2

CDR3aa: CSSSASGREGEQFF
CDR3nt: TGTTCCAGCAGCGCCTCGGGGCGGGAAGGTGAGCAGTTCTTC
v_gene: TRBV7-9
d_gene: NA
abundance: NA
j_gene: TRBJ2-1

CDR3aa: CAISGGTSNYGYTF
CDR3nt: TGTGCCATCTCGGGGGGGACCTCTAACTATGGCTACACCTTC
v_gene: TRBV10-3
d_gene: NA
abundance: NA
j_gene: TRBJ1-2

CDR3aa: CASSQVRGSQPQHF
CDR3nt: TGCGCCAGCAGCCAAGTACGAGGGAGTCAGCCCCAGCATTTT
v_gene: TRBV4-1
d_gene: NA
abundance: NA
j_gene: TRBJ1-5